The 13 T cell receptor beta chains listed next were all sequenced from one sample in a study of memory B cells and T cells in multiple sclerosis. Assay: immunoSEQ multiplex PCR; the TCRdb copy retains only in-frame clones and omits some. The sample carries 10,000 to 15,000 clones, about 83% recorded once. Antigens of these TCRs are unknown. Stimulus-free culture yielded autoproliferating CFSE-dim and non-proliferating CFSE-high T cells, each sequenced separately. Some 50 million CFSE-labeled PBMCs were cultured six to seven days unstimulated, then replicate wells were pooled. Sequenced: PBMCs from blood kept in culture. Source of these receptors: a human donor with multiple sclerosis.

The chain couples TRBV25-1 to TRBJ1-2; D may be TRBD1 (5 bases). The V gene's germline CDR1 is MGHDK and CDR2 SYGVNS. V was shortened by 3 bases and J by 4 bases, with 9 bases between the two germline ends. The CDR3 is made up of 13 amino acids. CDR3 sequence reads: CASSDRDFYGYTF. The CDR3 DNA sequence: TGTGCCAGCAGTGACCGGGACTTCTATGGCTACACCTTC.

A note on this clone: The same CDR3 can be traced to other DNA sequences in this sample. The chain has TRBV7-9 and TRBJ2-3; tentatively, D is TRBD1 (5 bases). Germline V gene data show CDR1 as SEHNR and CDR2 as FQNEAQ (reference sequence). The length of the CDR3 is 14 residues. V was trimmed by 1 base and J by 3 bases, leaving 8 bases between them. Written as DNA, the CDR3 is TGTGCCAGCAGCTTAGGGGGCGTAACAGATACGCAGTATTTT. Translating it yields CASSLGGVTDTQYF. The complete variable domain, with remaining parts taken from reference TRBV7-9 and TRBJ2-3, reads DTGVSQNPRHKITKRGQNVTFRCDPISEHNRLYWYRQTLGQGPEFLTYFQNEAQLEKSRLLSDRFSAERPKGSFSTLEIQRTEQGDSAMYLCASSLGGVTDTQYFGPGTRLTVL.

Note on this clone: Additional DNA sequences in this sample encode the identical CDR3. V gene TRBV6-5 combines with J gene TRBJ2-1, with 9 positions matching TRBD1. V dropped 4 bases and J dropped 4; count of bases not matched to a gene: 5. There are 15 residues in the CDR3. CDR1 is MNHEY and CDR2 is SVGAGI in the germline V gene. The CDR3 spells CASSLGQGRYNEQFF. DNA for the CDR3: TGTGCCAGCAGTTTGGGACAGGGACGGTACAATGAGCAGTTCTTC.

This chain connects TRBV2 to TRBJ1-5; no definite D call. Germline V gene data show CDR1 as SNHLY and CDR2 as FYNNEI. The CDR3 runs to 14 residues. V lost 5 bases to trimming and J lost 6 bases, with 14 bases between them. Here the CDR3 reads CASSSSPSGQPQHF. For the CDR3, the DNA is TGTGCCAGCAGTTCCTCACCGTCGGGTCAGCCCCAGCATTTT. The whole variable domain, remainder taken from reference TRBV2 and TRBJ1-5, is EPEVTQTPSHQVTQMGQEVILRCVPISNHLYFYWYRQILGQKVEFLVSFYNNEISEKSEIFDDQFSVERPDGSNFTLKIRSTKLEDSAMYFCASSSSPSGQPQHFGDGTRLSIL.

V is TRBV5-1 and J is TRBJ2-2; D is uncertain. Germline V gene sequence: CDR1 SGHRS, CDR2 YFSETQ. The V end lost 3 bases, the J end lost 0 bases, and 3 bases lay between the germline ends. This CDR3 contains 13 residues. The chain's CDR3 is CASSYANTGELFF. Written as DNA, the CDR3 is TGCGCCAGCAGCTACGCGAACACCGGGGAGCTGTTTTTT.

This chain links TRBV28 with TRBJ1-2, with D maybe TRBD1 (5 bases). CDR1 is MDHEN and CDR2 is SYDVKM in the germline V gene. V was clipped by 3 bases and J by 3 bases, with 11 bases between them. The CDR3 runs to 14 residues. CDR3 coding DNA: TGTGCCAGCAGTTTCACAGGAACTTACTATGGCTACACCTTC. Amino acids: CASSFTGTYYGYTF.

The chain links TRBV5-4 to TRBJ2-3, with 12 bases that match TRBD2. Germline CDR1 is SGHNT and CDR2 is YYREEE (reference sequence). The CDR3 covers 16 residues. Trimming cost V 4 bases and J 5 bases; bases outside gene matches: 8. This chain's CDR3 is CASSISSGGAQDTQYF. Written as DNA, the CDR3 is TGTGCCAGCAGCATCTCTAGCGGGGGGGCCCAAGATACGCAGTATTTT.

This chain connects TRBV30 to TRBJ2-7, with D maybe TRBD1 (5 bases). The germline gives CDR1 GTSNPN, CDR2 SVGIG (reference sequence). The V end lost 7 bases, the J end lost 3 bases, and 16 bases lay between the germline ends. This CDR3 contains 13 residues. The CDR3 spells CASRQPPNYEQYF. The CDR3 region has the DNA TGTGCCTCCCGACAGCCACCCAACTACGAGCAGTACTTC.

V is TRBV6-1 and J is TRBJ1-2; D is unresolved. CDR1 and CDR2 (germline): MNHNS, SASEGT. The CDR3 totals 13 residues. Deletions cut 1 base from V and 4 bases from J, with 7 bases between. CDR3 sequence reads: CASSEGSSYGYTF. CDR3 DNA sequence: TGTGCCAGCAGTGAAGGTTCCAGCTATGGCTACACCTTC.

This CDR3 reads CATPRDSYNEQFF. Here the CDR3 DNA reads TGTGCCACCCCCCGGGACTCCTACAATGAGCAGTTCTTC. The chain couples TRBV2 to TRBJ2-1, with a tentative D call TRBD2 (5 bases). Looked up from germline, CDR1 is SNHLY and CDR2 is FYNNEI. The CDR3 runs 13 residues. With 10 bases removed from V and 0 bases from J, the gap between germline ends came to 10 bases.

This clone was counted a single time. The chain combines TRBV6-1 with TRBJ2-7; D gene uncertain. V gave up 6 bases and J gave up 2 bases, with 5 bases separating them. Germline CDR1 reads MNHNS; CDR2 reads SASEGT. The CDR3 sequence is 11 residues long. The CDR3 DNA reads as TGTGCCAGCAGCGCGACCTACGAGCAGTACTTC. Translated: CASSATYEQYF.

This clone was picked up one time. This chain joins TRBV2 and TRBJ2-2, with D hard to call. The V end lost 6 bases, the J end lost 5 bases, and 16 bases lay between the germline ends. Germline lookup yields CDR1 SNHLY and CDR2 FYNNEI. The CDR3 covers 15 residues. The CDR3 loop reads CASRQATRGTGELFF. The CDR3 DNA reads TGTGCCAGCAGGCAGGCCACCCGAGGAACCGGGGAGCTGTTTTTT.

Only one count was recorded for this clone. This chain uses TRBV30 with TRBJ2-1; 7 bases agree with TRBD2. V was pared by 0 bases and J by 3 bases, with 2 bases of the junction left unmatched. Looked up from germline, CDR1 is GTSNPN and CDR2 is SVGIG (reference sequence). This CDR3 region has 14 residues. The CDR3 sequence is CAWSVSGVYNEQFF. The CDR3 coding sequence is TGTGCCTGGAGTGTAAGCGGGGTCTACAATGAGCAGTTCTTC.